The 27 T cell receptor beta chains below all came from one sample that was sequenced in a study of T cells after yellow fever vaccination. A single record per CDR3 protein comes from TCRdb applying MiXCR to the 5' RACE reads. The sample lists 500,000 to 650,000 distinct CDR3 sequences, approximately 16% seen once, with approximately 15% in the top ten. Material: PBMCs, obtained 4 to 5 days after the first yellow fever vaccination. The receptors originated from a man aged 18 to 35 who received the YFV17D yellow fever vaccine.

CDR3 coding DNA: TGTGCCAGCAGTGAAAGGAAGCGGTACTACGAGCAGTACGTC. Its translation is CASSERKRYYEQYV. The chain carries TRBV6-1 and TRBJ2-7; D possibly corresponds to TRBD2 (5 bases). The V and J ends lost 2 bases and 3 bases respectively, with 11 bases between them. Germline lookup yields CDR1 MNHNS and CDR2 SASEGT. This CDR3 spans 14 amino acids.

This clonotype was seen just once. V is TRBV5-1 and J is TRBJ2-1; D gene unclear. Germline V gene sequence: CDR1 SGHRS, CDR2 YFSETQ. Deletions cut 0 bases from V and 7 bases from J, with 11 bases between. This CDR3 spans 14 amino acids. CDR3 coding DNA: TGCGCCAGCAGCTTGGCTCCCTTGGGTAATGAGCAGTTCTTC. As protein: CASSLAPLGNEQFF.

In this sample, this clonotype turned up many times. The chain couples TRBV7-3 to TRBJ2-1; 7 nucleotides agree with TRBD2. The V and J ends lost 4 bases and 9 bases, in that order; junction bases with no gene match: 6. Germline V lookup: CDR1 SGHTA, CDR2 FQGTGA. The length of the CDR3 is 13 residues. The CDR3 DNA reads as TGTGCCAGCAGCTCCGACCCGGGGGGTGAGCAGTTCTTC. Translated: CASSSDPGGEQFF.

This clonotype has just a few counts. The chain combines TRBV20-1 with TRBJ2-5; the match to TRBD1 covers 7 bases. This CDR3 spans 12 amino acids. The germline V gene encodes CDR1 DFQATT and CDR2 SNEGSKA (reference sequence). With V trimmed by 4 bases and J by 1 base, 0 bases remained unmatched. CDR3 loop: CSAKGAQETQYF. The CDR3 bases are TGCAGTGCTAAGGGGGCCCAAGAGACCCAGTACTTC.

This CDR3 is CASRLWTEAFF. In DNA form, the CDR3 reads TGTGCCAGCAGACTTTGGACTGAAGCTTTCTTT. The chain combines TRBV28 with TRBJ1-1; D uncertain. The CDR3 extends over 11 amino acids. CDR1 and CDR2 from the germline V gene are MDHEN and SYDVKM. Deletions cut 6 bases from V and 5 bases from J, with 7 bases between.

This clonotype was observed a handful of times. This chain joins TRBV10-3 and TRBJ1-2; possibly TRBD1 for D (6 bases). CDR1 and CDR2 (germline): ENHRY, SYGVKD. The CDR3 extends over 16 amino acids. Trimming cost V 0 bases and J 8 bases, with 19 bases left between them. The CDR3 region has the DNA TGTGCCATCAGTGAGTCGACCCGGGGGCTTCTGGACGGCTACACCTTC. Residues: CAISESTRGLLDGYTF.

This clonotype was seen only a few times. The chain couples TRBV7-6 to TRBJ2-1, with D tentatively TRBD2 (5 bases). The germline gives CDR1 SGHVS, CDR2 FNYEAQ. CDR3 size: 16 residues. V was clipped by 5 bases and J by 5 bases, with 19 bases between them. The DNA of the CDR3 is TGTGCCAGCAGCCCGAGGGTCGATAACATCAACAATGAGCAGTTCTTC. Amino acids: CASSPRVDNINNEQFF.

This clonotype was found a few times. This chain links TRBV15 with TRBJ2-5, with TRBD2 matching 8 bases. The CDR3 loop spans 15 amino acids. Germline-derived CDR1 and CDR2 are LNHNV and YYDKDF (reference sequence). The junction had 5 bases not matched to a gene; V was cut back by 3 bases and J by 2 bases. The CDR3 loop reads CATSRDASGQETQYF. The CDR3, as DNA: TGTGCCACCAGCAGGGACGCTAGCGGGCAAGAGACCCAGTACTTC.

V gene TRBV27 combines with J gene TRBJ2-2; D is undetermined. This CDR3 comprises 13 residues. Germline CDR1 reads MNHEY; CDR2 reads SMNVEV (reference sequence). V lost 5 bases to trimming and J lost 8 bases, with 12 bases between them. The CDR3 nucleotides are TGTGCCAGCAGTGAGACTGTACGTGGGGAGCTGTTTTTT. Amino acids: CASSETVRGELFF.

This chain joins TRBV9 and TRBJ1-2; maybe TRBD1 (5 bases). CDR3 length: 16 amino acids. The V end was cut by 3 bases, the J end by 4 bases, with 19 bases between. Germline CDR1 is SGDLS and CDR2 is YYNGEE. The CDR3 bases are TGTGCCAGCAGCGCAGCAGGGTATGGGGGATCCTATGGCTACACCTTC. This translates into CASSAAGYGGSYGYTF.

This clonotype has only a few counts. The chain couples TRBV4-1 to TRBJ2-2, with 8 bases lining up with TRBD1. V was pared by 0 bases and J by 7 bases, with 7 bases of the junction left unmatched. Germline CDR1 is MGHRA and CDR2 is YSYEKL. This CDR3 is built from 16 residues. CDR3 in DNA: TGCGCCAGCAGCCAAGATCGGACAGGGTTCGGCGGGGAGCTGTTTTTT. This encodes CASSQDRTGFGGELFF.

The CDR3 loop reads CASSQETGQGNQPQHF. DNA for the CDR3: TGCGCCAGCAGCCAAGAGACAGGACAGGGTAATCAGCCCCAGCATTTT. This chain joins TRBV4-1 and TRBJ1-5, with 8 bases that match TRBD1. Germline V gene sequence: CDR1 MGHRA, CDR2 YSYEKL. After removal of 0 bases from V and 4 bases from J, the junction contained 5 bases not matched to a gene. The CDR3 spans 16 residues.

The rearrangement uses TRBV5-5 and TRBJ2-1, with 10 bases identical to TRBD2. The germline V gene encodes CDR1 SGHKS and CDR2 YYEKEE (reference sequence). Trimming cost V 3 bases and J 6 bases; bases outside gene matches: 9. The CDR3 is 16 residues long. The CDR3 reads CASSSNRLAGANEQFF. The DNA for the CDR3 is TGTGCCAGCAGCTCCAATCGGCTAGCGGGAGCCAATGAGCAGTTCTTC.

The chain couples TRBV4-1 to TRBJ2-1; D is unresolved. Between the trimmed V and J ends, which lost 4 bases and 0 bases, there was a span of 10 bases. The CDR3 is 15 residues long. Germline values: CDR1 MGHRA, CDR2 YSYEKL. The CDR3 region has the DNA TGCGCCAGCAGCCCGGAATGGTCCTCCTACAATGAGCAGTTCTTC. This encodes CASSPEWSSYNEQFF.

V is TRBV6-5 and J is TRBJ1-6, with a possible D match to TRBD1 (6 bases). The ends were cut back, 2 bases at V and 0 bases at J, with 11 bases in the middle. The germline V gene has CDR1 MNHEY and CDR2 SVGAGI. The CDR3 sequence is 17 residues long. CDR3 loop: CASSYGGPSSYNSPLHF. As DNA, the CDR3 is TGTGCCAGCAGTTACGGGGGCCCCAGCTCCTATAATTCACCCCTCCACTTT.

The chain recombines TRBV5-1 with TRBJ1-2, with a weak D call TRBD1 (6 bases). The CDR3 totals 15 residues. V lost 0 bases and J 1 base, leaving 10 bases between the germline ends. Germline assignment: CDR1 SGHRS and CDR2 YFSETQ. CDR3 nucleotides: TGCGCCAGCAGCTTGGCGGCAGGGGTTAACTATGGCTACACCTTC. Translated, it gives CASSLAAGVNYGYTF.

This clonotype has more than one count but fewer than ten. The chain combines TRBV7-8 with TRBJ1-2; D gene ambiguous. There are 13 residues in the CDR3. Germline CDR1 SGHVS, CDR2 FQNEAQ. The V end lost 4 bases, the J end lost 7 bases, and 13 bases lay between the germline ends. The CDR3: CASSSGPPSGYTF. In nucleotides, the CDR3 is TGTGCCAGCAGCTCCGGGCCTCCGAGTGGCTACACCTTC.

The V and J genes are TRBV4-1 and TRBJ1-4; D ambiguous. CDR1 and CDR2 from the germline V gene are MGHRA and YSYEKL. There are 16 residues in the CDR3. V was cut by 4 bases and J by 1 base, with 13 bases left in between. DNA of the CDR3: TGCGCCAGCAGCCCCCGGGGATTATTAACTAATGAAAAACTGTTTTTT. Amino acids: CASSPRGLLTNEKLFF.

The genes are TRBV7-8 and TRBJ2-1; no firm D call. Trimming removed 4 bases at V and 4 bases at J, with 11 bases between. CDR1 is SGHVS and CDR2 is FQNEAQ in the germline V gene. The CDR3 consists of 14 residues. CDR3 DNA: TGTGCCAGCAGCTCGCTCCACCAGTACAATGAGCAGTTCTTC. This gives the protein CASSSLHQYNEQFF.

This clonotype was counted a few times. The J gene is TRBJ2-5, the V gene TRBV4-1, with TRBD2 as a possible D gene (5 bases). The V end lost 0 bases, the J end lost 4 bases, and 12 bases lay between the germline ends. The CDR3 loop spans 15 amino acids. CDR1 and CDR2 (germline): MGHRA, YSYEKL. In DNA form, the CDR3 reads TGCGCCAGCAGCCAAGATCCAGCTAGCAGAGAGACCCAGTACTTC. Its translation is CASSQDPASRETQYF.

The chain couples TRBV5-1 to TRBJ2-1; no definite D call. From germline, CDR1 is SGHRS and CDR2 YFSETQ. The V end lost 4 bases, the J end lost 5 bases, and 10 bases lay between the germline ends. CDR3 length equals 13 residues. CDR3 sequence reads: CASSPNLHNEQFF. The DNA for the CDR3 is TGCGCCAGCAGCCCTAACTTACACAATGAGCAGTTCTTC.

This clonotype occurred a few times. The chain recombines TRBV29-1 with TRBJ2-4; TRBD2 matches at 9 bases. The V gene's germline CDR1 is SQVTM and CDR2 ANQGSEA. Trimming cost V 6 bases and J 9 bases; bases outside gene matches: 9. CDR3 length: 13 amino acids. The CDR3: CSVGLAGRGIQYF. The DNA of the CDR3 is TGCAGCGTCGGCCTAGCGGGGCGAGGCATTCAGTACTTC.

This chain connects TRBV25-1 to TRBJ1-1; a possible D gene is TRBD1 (6 bases). This CDR3 region has 15 residues. The V and J ends lost 3 bases and 1 base respectively, with 12 bases between them. The germline gives CDR1 MGHDK, CDR2 SYGVNS. CDR3 region: CASSDRGGANTEAFF. DNA of the CDR3: TGTGCCAGCAGTGATAGAGGGGGTGCGAACACTGAAGCTTTCTTT.

The table lists this clonotype with many counts. V and J are TRBV3-1 and TRBJ2-7; D is possibly TRBD1 (6 bases). Trimming removed 8 bases from V and 0 bases from J, with 14 bases in between. Germline V lookup: CDR1 LGHDT, CDR2 YNNKEL (reference sequence). The CDR3 is 14 amino acids. The CDR3 region is CASRRQDSSYEQYF. CDR3 sequence (DNA): TGTGCCAGCCGTCGACAGGACAGCTCCTACGAGCAGTACTTC.

The rearrangement links TRBV6-6 to TRBJ1-5; unclear D gene. Per the germline V gene, CDR1 is MNHNY and CDR2 is SVGAGI (reference sequence). The CDR3 is 10 amino acids. V was pared by 8 bases and J by 4 bases, with 3 bases between. The CDR3 spells CASHNQPQHF. The DNA of the CDR3 is TGTGCCAGCCATAATCAGCCCCAGCATTTT.

The chain recombines TRBV9 with TRBJ1-5, with 7 bases that match TRBD1. The CDR3 extends over 16 amino acids. V shed 4 bases, J shed 2 bases, and the junction held 9 bases outside the gene matches. Germline loops: CDR1 SGDLS, CDR2 YYNGEE. CDR3 sequence reads: CASSWARQGGNQPQHF. CDR3 bases: TGTGCCAGCAGCTGGGCGAGGCAGGGGGGCAATCAGCCCCAGCATTTT. Using reference TRBV9 and TRBJ1-5 for the parts outside the CDR3, the full variable domain is DSGVTQTPKHLITATGQRVTLRCSPRSGDLSVYWYQQSLDQGLQFLIQYYNGEERAKGNILERFSAQQFPDLHSELNLSSLELGDSALYFCASSWARQGGNQPQHFGDGTRLSIL.

This clonotype was counted at least ten times. The genes are TRBV7-2 and TRBJ2-1; TRBD2 agrees at 12 bases. The CDR3 has 17 residues. Germline V lookup: CDR1 SGHTA, CDR2 FQGNSA. V was clipped by 0 bases and J by 8 bases; unmatched bases: 8. The CDR3 region is CASSLALAGGPGYEQFF. DNA of the CDR3: TGTGCCAGCAGCTTAGCGCTAGCGGGGGGGCCTGGCTATGAGCAGTTCTTC.